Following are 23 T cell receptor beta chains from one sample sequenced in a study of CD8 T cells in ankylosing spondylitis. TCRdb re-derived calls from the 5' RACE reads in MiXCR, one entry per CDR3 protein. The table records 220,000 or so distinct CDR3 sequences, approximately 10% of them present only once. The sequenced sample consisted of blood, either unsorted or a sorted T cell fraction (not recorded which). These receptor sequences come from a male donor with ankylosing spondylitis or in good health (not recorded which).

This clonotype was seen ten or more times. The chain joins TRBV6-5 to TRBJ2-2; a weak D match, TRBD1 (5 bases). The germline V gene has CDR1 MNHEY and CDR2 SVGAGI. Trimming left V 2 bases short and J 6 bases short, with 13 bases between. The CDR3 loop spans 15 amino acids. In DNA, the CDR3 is TGTGCCAGCAGTTACGGTGGGGCCTTGGCCGGGGAGCTGTTTTTT. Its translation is CASSYGGALAGELFF.

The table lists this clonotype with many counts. The CDR3 nucleotides read TGTGCCAGCAGCCAGCTGCTAACCCAAGAGACCCAGTACTTC. Protein sequence: CASSQLLTQETQYF. The rearrangement joins TRBV4-2 to TRBJ2-5; D gene unclear. V lost 3 bases, J lost 1 base, and 9 bases lay in between. The CDR3 has 14 amino acids. Germline values: CDR1 LGHNA, CDR2 YNFKEQ.

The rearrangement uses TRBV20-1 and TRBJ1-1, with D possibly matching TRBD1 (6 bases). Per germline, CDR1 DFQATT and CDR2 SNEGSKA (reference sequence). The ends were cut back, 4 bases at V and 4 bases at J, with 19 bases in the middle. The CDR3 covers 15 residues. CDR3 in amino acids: CSATPPTGGRTEAFF. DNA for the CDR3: TGCAGTGCTACCCCCCCGACAGGCGGGCGCACTGAAGCTTTCTTT.

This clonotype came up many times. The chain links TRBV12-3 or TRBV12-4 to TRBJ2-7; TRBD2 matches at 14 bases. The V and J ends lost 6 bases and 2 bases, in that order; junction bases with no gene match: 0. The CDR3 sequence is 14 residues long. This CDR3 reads CASRTSGGAYEQYF. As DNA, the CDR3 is TGTGCCAGCAGGACTAGCGGGGGGGCCTACGAGCAGTACTTC.

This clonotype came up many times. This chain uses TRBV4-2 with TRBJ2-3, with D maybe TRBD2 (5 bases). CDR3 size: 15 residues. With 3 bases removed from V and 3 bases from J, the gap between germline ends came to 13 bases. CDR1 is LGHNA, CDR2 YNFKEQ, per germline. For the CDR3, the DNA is TGTGCCAGCAGCCAGCGGAGAGGGCAAACAGATACGCAGTATTTT. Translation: CASSQRRGQTDTQYF.

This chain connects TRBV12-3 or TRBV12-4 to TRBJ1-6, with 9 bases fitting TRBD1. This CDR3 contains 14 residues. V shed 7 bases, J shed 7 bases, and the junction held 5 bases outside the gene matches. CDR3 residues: CASTRDRANSPLHF. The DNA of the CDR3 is TGTGCCAGCACCCGGGACAGGGCCAATTCACCCCTCCACTTT.

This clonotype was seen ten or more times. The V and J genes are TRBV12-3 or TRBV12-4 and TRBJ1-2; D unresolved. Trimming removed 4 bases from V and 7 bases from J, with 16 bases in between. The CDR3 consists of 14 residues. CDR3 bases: TGTGCCAGCAGTTCCTTTTTAGGCGGGAGTGGCTACACCTTC. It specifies CASSSFLGGSGYTF.

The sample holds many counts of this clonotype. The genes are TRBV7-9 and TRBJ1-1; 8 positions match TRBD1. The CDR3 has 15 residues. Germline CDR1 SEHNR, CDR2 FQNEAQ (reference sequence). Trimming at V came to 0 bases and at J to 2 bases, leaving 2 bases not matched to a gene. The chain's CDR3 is CASSLATGGNTEAFF. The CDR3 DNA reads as TGTGCCAGCAGCTTAGCCACAGGGGGTAACACTGAAGCTTTCTTT.

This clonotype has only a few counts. The CDR3 here is CASSGDRGVGTDTQYF. The CDR3 DNA reads as TGCGCCAGCAGCGGCGACAGGGGAGTAGGCACAGATACGCAGTATTTT. V gene TRBV5-1 combines with J gene TRBJ2-3; 8 bases are shared with TRBD1. The CDR3 is made up of 16 amino acids. The germline gives CDR1 SGHRS, CDR2 YFSETQ. J gave up 1 base and V 4 bases, and 8 bases lay outside the gene matches.

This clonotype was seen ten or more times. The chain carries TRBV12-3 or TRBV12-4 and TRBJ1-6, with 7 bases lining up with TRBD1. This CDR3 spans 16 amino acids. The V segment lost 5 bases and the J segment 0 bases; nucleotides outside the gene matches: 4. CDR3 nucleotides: TGTGCCAGCAGTCCGGGACAGCCCTCCTATAATTCACCCCTCCACTTT. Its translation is CASSPGQPSYNSPLHF.

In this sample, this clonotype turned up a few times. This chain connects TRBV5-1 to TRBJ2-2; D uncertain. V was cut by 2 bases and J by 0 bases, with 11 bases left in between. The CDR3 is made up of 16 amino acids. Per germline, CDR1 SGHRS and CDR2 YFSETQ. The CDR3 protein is CASSFVDKANTGELFF. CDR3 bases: TGCGCCAGCAGCTTTGTGGATAAAGCGAACACCGGGGAGCTGTTTTTT.

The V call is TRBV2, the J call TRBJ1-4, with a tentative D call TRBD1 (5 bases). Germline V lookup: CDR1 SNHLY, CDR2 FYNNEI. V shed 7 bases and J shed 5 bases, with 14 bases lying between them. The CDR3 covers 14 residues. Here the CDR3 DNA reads TGTGCCAGCATCCGTGACAGAACGAATGAAAAACTGTTTTTT. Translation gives CASIRDRTNEKLFF.

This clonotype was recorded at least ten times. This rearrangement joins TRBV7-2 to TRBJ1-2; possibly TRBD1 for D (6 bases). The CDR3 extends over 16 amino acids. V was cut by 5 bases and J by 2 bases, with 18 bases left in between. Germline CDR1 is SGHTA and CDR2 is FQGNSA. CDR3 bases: TGTGCCAGCAGCCTCGCGGGGGGGGCAGCGAACTATGGCTACACCTTC. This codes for CASSLAGGAANYGYTF.

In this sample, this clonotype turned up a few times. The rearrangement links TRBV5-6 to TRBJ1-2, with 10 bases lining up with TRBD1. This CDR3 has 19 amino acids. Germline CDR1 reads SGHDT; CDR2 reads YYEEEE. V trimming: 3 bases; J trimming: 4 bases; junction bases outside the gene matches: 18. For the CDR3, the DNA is TGTGCCAGCAGCTCACCAAGGGGGACAGGGGCGCAGCTGAGCTATGGCTACACCTTC. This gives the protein CASSSPRGTGAQLSYGYTF.

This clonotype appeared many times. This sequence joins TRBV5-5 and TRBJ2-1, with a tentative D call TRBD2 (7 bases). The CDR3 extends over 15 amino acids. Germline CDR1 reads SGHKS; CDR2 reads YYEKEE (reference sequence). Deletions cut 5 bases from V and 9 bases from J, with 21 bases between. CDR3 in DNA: TGTGCCAGCAGGCCGGGGGCGGGGGCGACGGCTGAGCAGTTCTTC. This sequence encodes CASRPGAGATAEQFF.

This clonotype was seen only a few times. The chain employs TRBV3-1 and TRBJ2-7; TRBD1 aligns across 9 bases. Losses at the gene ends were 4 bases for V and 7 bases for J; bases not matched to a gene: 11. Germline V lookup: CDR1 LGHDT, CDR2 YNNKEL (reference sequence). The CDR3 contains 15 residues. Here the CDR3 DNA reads TGTGCCAGCAGCCTGCGTGAACAGGGGGCTTCGGAGCAGTACTTC. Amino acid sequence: CASSLREQGASEQYF.

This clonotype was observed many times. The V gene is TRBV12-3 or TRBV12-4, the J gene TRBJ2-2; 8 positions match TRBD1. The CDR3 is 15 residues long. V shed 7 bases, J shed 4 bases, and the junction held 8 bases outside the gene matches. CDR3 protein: CASTYDGTGTGELFF. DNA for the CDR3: TGTGCCAGCACCTACGACGGGACAGGCACCGGGGAGCTGTTTTTT.

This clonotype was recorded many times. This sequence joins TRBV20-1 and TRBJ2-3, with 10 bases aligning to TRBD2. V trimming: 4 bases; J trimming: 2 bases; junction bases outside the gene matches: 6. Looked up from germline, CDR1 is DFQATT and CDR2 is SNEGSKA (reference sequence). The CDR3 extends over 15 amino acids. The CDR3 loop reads CSATRTSGSTDTQYF. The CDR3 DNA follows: TGCAGTGCTACCAGGACTAGCGGATCCACAGATACGCAGTATTTT.

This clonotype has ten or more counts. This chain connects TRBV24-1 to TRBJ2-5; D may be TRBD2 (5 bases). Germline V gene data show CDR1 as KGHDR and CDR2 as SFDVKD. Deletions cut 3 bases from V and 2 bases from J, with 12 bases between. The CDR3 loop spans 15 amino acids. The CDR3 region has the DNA TGTGCCACCAGTGATCCGCCCCCGGGACAAGAGACCCAGTACTTC. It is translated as CATSDPPPGQETQYF.

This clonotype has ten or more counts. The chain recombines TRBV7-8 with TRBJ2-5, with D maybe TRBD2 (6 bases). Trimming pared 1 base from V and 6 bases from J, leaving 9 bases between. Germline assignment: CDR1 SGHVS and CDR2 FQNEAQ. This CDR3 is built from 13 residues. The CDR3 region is CASSLGGKKTQYF. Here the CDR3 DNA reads TGTGCCAGCAGCTTAGGCGGGAAGAAGACCCAGTACTTC.

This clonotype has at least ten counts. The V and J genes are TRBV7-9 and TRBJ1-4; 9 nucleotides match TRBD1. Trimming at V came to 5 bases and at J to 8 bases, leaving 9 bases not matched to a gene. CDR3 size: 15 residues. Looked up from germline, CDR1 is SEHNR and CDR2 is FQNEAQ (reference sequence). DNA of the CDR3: TGTGCCAGCAGCACAGGGACAGGGATGGAGGAAAAACTGTTTTTT. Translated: CASSTGTGMEEKLFF.

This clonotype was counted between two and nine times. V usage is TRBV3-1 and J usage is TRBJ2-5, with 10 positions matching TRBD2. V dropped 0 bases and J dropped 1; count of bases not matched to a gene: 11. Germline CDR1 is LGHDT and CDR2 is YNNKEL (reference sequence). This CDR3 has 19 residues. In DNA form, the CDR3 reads TGTGCCAGCAGCCAAGATTTTCGGTCATTAGCGGGGGGCCAAGAGACCCAGTACTTC. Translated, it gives CASSQDFRSLAGGQETQYF.

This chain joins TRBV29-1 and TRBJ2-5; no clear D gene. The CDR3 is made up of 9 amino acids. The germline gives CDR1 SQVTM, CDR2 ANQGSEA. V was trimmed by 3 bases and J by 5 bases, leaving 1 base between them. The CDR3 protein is CSVDETQYF. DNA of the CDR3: TGCAGCGTTGATGAGACCCAGTACTTC.